A selection of T cell receptor beta chains follows, all from one sample in a study of spatial heterogeneity in lung cancer. TCRdb re-derived calls from the 5' RACE reads in MiXCR, one entry per CDR3 protein. The sample lists more than 30,000 distinct CDR3 sequences, approximately 5.2% occurring once. Specimen: PBMCs, collected at surgery. These receptors were taken from a female donor with early-stage non-small cell lung cancer. The CDR3 runs from the conserved cysteine through the conserved F or W. Fields, in order: J gene, clone size, D gene, V gene, CDR3 protein, CDR3 DNA. D genes are given only for firm matches. Expanded clones get a size class; other rows say once, few or many, or leave the size out.

>TRBJ2-7|many|TRBD1|TRBV20-1
CSAPNLDRADYEQYF
TGCAGTGCTCCTAATCTCGACAGGGCGGACTACGAGCAGTACTTC
>TRBJ2-3|.|.|TRBV7-6
CASSFNADTQYF
TGTGCCAGCAGCTTTAACGCAGATACGCAGTATTTT
>TRBJ1-2|few|.|TRBV5-1
CASSSGLSSGRTYGYTF
TGCGCCAGCAGTTCGGGCCTCAGTTCAGGCCGCACCTATGGCTACACCTTC
>TRBJ2-3|many|TRBD2|TRBV12-3/TRBV12-4
CASRPGTSGTDTQYF
TGTGCCAGCAGGCCCGGGACTAGCGGTACAGATACGCAGTATTTT
>TRBJ1-2|many|.|TRBV4-3
CASSHEQAFYGYTF
TGCGCCAGCAGCCACGAACAGGCATTCTATGGCTACACCTTC
>TRBJ2-7|many|TRBD2|TRBV5-1
CASSLAPSGGAGSYEQYF
TGCGCCAGCAGCTTGGCCCCTAGCGGGGGGGCCGGGTCCTACGAGCAGTACTTC
>TRBJ2-2|many|.|TRBV7-9
CASSLLMDSYGTGELFF
TGTGCCAGCAGCTTGCTCATGGACTCCTACGGCACCGGGGAGCTGTTTTTT
>TRBJ2-5|many|TRBD1|TRBV28
CASSFRGQPETQYF
TGTGCCAGCAGCTTCAGGGGGCAGCCGGAGACCCAGTACTTC
>TRBJ2-5|many|TRBD2|TRBV20-1
CSARDPFRTSAWGQETQYF
TGCAGTGCTAGAGATCCTTTTAGGACTAGCGCTTGGGGACAAGAGACCCAGTACTTC
>TRBJ2-7|many|.|TRBV12-3/TRBV12-4
CASRPREDGYEQYF
TGTGCCAGCAGACCCCGTGAGGACGGTTACGAGCAGTACTTC
>TRBJ1-2|many|TRBD1|TRBV28
CASSLSKGAQGYTF
TGTGCCAGCAGTTTATCGAAGGGGGCCCAAGGCTACACCTTC
>TRBJ2-2|medium-sized|TRBD1|TRBV6-6
CASRPGTANTGELFF
TGTGCCAGCAGACCCGGGACAGCGAACACCGGGGAGCTGTTTTTT
>TRBJ2-1|few|.|TRBV3-1
CASSQDHFPPYNEQFF
TGTGCCAGCAGCCAAGATCACTTCCCCCCCTACAATGAGCAGTTCTTC
>TRBJ2-5|.|TRBD1|TRBV12-3/TRBV12-4
CASSQDRAWTQYF
TGTGCCAGCAGTCAGGACAGGGCGTGGACCCAGTACTTC
>TRBJ2-1|many|TRBD2|TRBV12-3/TRBV12-4
CASRPSGGADEQFF
TGTGCCAGCAGACCAAGCGGGGGGGCCGATGAGCAGTTCTTC
>TRBJ2-5|many|TRBD1|TRBV7-7
CASSFRWTGEETQYF
TGTGCCAGCAGCTTTAGGTGGACAGGCGAAGAGACCCAGTACTTC
>TRBJ2-5|.|.|TRBV21-1
CASSKAGLAETQYF
TGTGCCAGCAGCAAAGCGGGACTAGCGGAGACCCAGTACTTC
>TRBJ1-1|many|.|TRBV12-3/TRBV12-4
CASSLSGAPNPAFF
TGTGCCAGCAGTTTATCCGGGGCCCCCAACCCGGCTTTCTTT
>TRBJ1-4|.|TRBD1|TRBV3-1
CASSHRGGNEKLFF
TGTGCCAGCAGCCACAGGGGGGGGAATGAAAAACTGTTTTTT
>TRBJ2-7|.|.|TRBV7-9
CASSFPPQGLSYEQYF
TGTGCCAGCAGCTTCCCACCCCAGGGCCTCTCCTACGAGCAGTACTTC
>TRBJ2-5|many|.|TRBV15
CATSRREAETQYF
TGTGCCACCAGCCGCAGAGAGGCAGAGACCCAGTACTTC
>TRBJ2-1|few|.|TRBV12-3/TRBV12-4
CASSFVEGEQFF
TGTGCCAGCAGTTTCGTCGAGGGTGAGCAGTTCTTC
>TRBJ1-3|few|.|TRBV5-1
CASSPARSSGNTIYF
TGCGCCAGCAGCCCGGCGAGAAGCTCTGGAAACACCATATATTTT
>TRBJ2-6|many|.|TRBV6-6
CASSYSSSGANVLTF
TGTGCCAGCAGTTACTCCTCTTCTGGGGCCAACGTCCTGACTTTC
>TRBJ2-1|.|.|TRBV7-2
CASSLEAENEQFF
TGTGCCAGCAGCTTAGAGGCGGAGAATGAGCAGTTCTTC
>TRBJ1-5|many|.|TRBV29-1
CSVSTGPKNQPQHF
TGCAGCGTATCAACAGGTCCAAAAAATCAGCCCCAGCATTTT
>TRBJ1-1|many|.|TRBV7-2
CASSLDRKNTEAFF
TGTGCCAGCAGCTTAGACAGGAAGAACACTGAAGCTTTCTTT
>TRBJ2-3|medium-sized|.|TRBV29-1
CSVNSGPSTDTQYF
TGCAGCGTCAATTCCGGGCCAAGCACAGATACGCAGTATTTT
>TRBJ1-1|few|.|TRBV12-3/TRBV12-4
CASSLGAENTEAFF
TGTGCCAGCAGTTTAGGGGCAGAGAACACTGAAGCTTTCTTT
>TRBJ2-6|.|.|TRBV19
CASSAQGPGANVLTF
TGTGCCAGTAGTGCTCAGGGGCCTGGGGCCAACGTCCTGACTTTC
>TRBJ1-2|many|TRBD1|TRBV7-9
CASSSGQGGANYGYTF
TGTGCCAGCAGCTCAGGACAGGGGGGTGCTAACTATGGCTACACCTTC
>TRBJ2-5|.|.|TRBV9
CASSVGTVQETQYF
TGTGCCAGCAGCGTCGGGACCGTCCAAGAGACCCAGTACTTC
>TRBJ2-3|many|TRBD2|TRBV7-3
CASSLGLAGDTQYF
TGTGCCAGCAGCTTAGGGCTAGCGGGGGATACGCAGTATTTT
>TRBJ2-5|.|TRBD2|TRBV12-3/TRBV12-4
CASSLAQGLVETQYF
TGTGCCAGCAGTTTAGCGCAAGGACTAGTCGAGACCCAGTACTTC
>TRBJ2-2|many|.|TRBV9
CASSASARAGELFF
TGTGCCAGCAGCGCTTCGGCGCGGGCCGGGGAGCTGTTTTTT
>TRBJ2-1|many|.|TRBV20-1
CSAPSVAGINEQFF
TGCAGTGCTCCCTCCGTGGCAGGGATCAATGAGCAGTTCTTC
>TRBJ1-2|many|.|TRBV6-5
CASALREDYGYTF
TGTGCCAGCGCTTTAAGAGAGGACTATGGCTACACCTTC
>TRBJ2-2|many|TRBD2|TRBV10-3
CAIRSGSGATNTGELFF
TGTGCCATCAGAAGTGGTAGCGGGGCTACAAACACCGGGGAGCTGTTTTTT
>TRBJ1-1|.|TRBD1|TRBV27
CASTRQGGTEAFF
TGTGCCAGCACCCGACAGGGAGGAACTGAAGCTTTCTTT
>TRBJ2-1|many|TRBD2|TRBV6-2/TRBV6-3
CATSPRLAGDEQFF
TGTGCCACCTCCCCCCGACTAGCCGGCGATGAGCAGTTCTTC
>TRBJ1-1|.|TRBD1|TRBV18
CASSPGQGGTEAFF
TGTGCCAGCTCACCCGGACAGGGGGGCACTGAAGCTTTCTTT
>TRBJ2-2|many|TRBD1|TRBV6-2/TRBV6-3
CASSRNQPTGAGELFF
TGTGCCAGCAGCCGCAACCAACCAACAGGGGCCGGGGAGCTGTTTTTT
>TRBJ2-4|many|.|TRBV7-3
CASSSSGFKNIQYF
TGTGCCAGCAGCTCTTCGGGGTTCAAAAACATTCAGTACTTC
>TRBJ2-2|few|TRBD1|TRBV12-3/TRBV12-4
CASSLTGGVGELFF
TGTGCCAGCAGCTTGACAGGGGGAGTCGGGGAGCTGTTTTTT
>TRBJ1-2|many|TRBD1|TRBV30
CAWSALRDRGRGYTF
TGTGCCTGGAGTGCCCTGAGGGACAGGGGAAGAGGCTACACCTTC